This TCR beta chain came from a study of T cells in Graves' hyperthyroidism and ophthalmopathy. RNA transcripts were the template for amplifying TCR beta CDR3 regions. HTBI primers drove first-round RT-PCR of the TCR CDR3. TCRdb fed the multiplex PCR reads into MiXCR, producing one record per CDR3 protein. Here the sample spans 250,000 to 400,000 distinct CDR3 sequences, roughly 13% being singletons. Regarding the study as a whole: The model identified upcoming ophthalmopathy a median 6.5 months ahead of onset.

This clonotype has more than one count but fewer than ten. Its antigen is not identified. The germline gives CDR1 DFQATT, CDR2 SNEGSKA (reference sequence). The CDR3 length is 15 residues. J lost 6 bases, V lost 5 bases, and 12 bases had no gene match. Exclusion followed for patients with uncontrolled infection, other autoimmune disease, pregnancy or lactation. The receptor was isolated from a middle-aged woman with Graves' ophthalmopathy. The sample taken for sequencing was blood. The chain is built from TRBV20-1 and TRBJ2-1, with TRBD2 matching 8 bases. CDR3 DNA sequence: TGCAGTGCTCCGTCCCTAGCGGGCGGGGCCAATGAGCAGTTCTTC. The encoded protein is CSAPSLAGGANEQFF.